A single sample is the source of the 4 T cell receptor beta chains below, sequenced in a study of T cells after posttransplantation cyclophosphamide. Method: immunoSEQ multiplex PCR; TCRdb's copy keeps in-frame clones and lacks some. The sample was found to contain roughly 41,000 clones, and every one recurs. The source material was PBMCs. The receptors were gathered from a man aged 25 to 40 in good health and a related stem cell transplant donor.

This clone showed up many times. The V gene is TRBV12-3 or TRBV12-4, the J gene TRBJ1-2, with 8 bases identical to TRBD1. This CDR3 is 13 amino acids long. The ends lost 6 bases at V and 8 bases at J; junction bases unmatched: 8. Here the CDR3 DNA reads TGTGCCAGCAGCCAAGACAGGGGTTGGGGCTACACCTTC. Translated: CASSQDRGWGYTF.

This clone was observed many times. The chain links TRBV12-3 or TRBV12-4 to TRBJ2-7; TRBD1 might be the D (6 bases). Between the trimmed V and J ends, which lost 6 bases and 1 base, there was a span of 10 bases. The CDR3 is 13 amino acids. The CDR3 DNA reads TGTGCCAGCAGCCTAACAGGGTCCTACGAGCAGTACTTC. Protein: CASSLTGSYEQYF.

This clone was counted a few times. The rearrangement links TRBV29-1 to TRBJ1-2; 7 positions agree with TRBD1. The V gene end was trimmed by 3 bases and the J gene end by 2 bases; junction bases not matched to a gene: 9. The CDR3 length is 15 residues. Per germline, CDR1 SQVTM and CDR2 ANQGSEA. CDR3 loop: CSVDPGGLGNYGYTF. CDR3 coding DNA: TGCAGCGTTGACCCAGGGGGGTTAGGGAACTATGGCTACACCTTC. Full variable domain (outside the CDR3, taken from reference TRBV29-1 and TRBJ1-2): SAVISQKPSRDICQRGTSLTIQCQVDSQVTMMFWYRQQPGQSLTLIATANQGSEATYESGFVIDKFPISRPNLTFSTLTVSNMSPEDSSIYLCSVDPGGLGNYGYTFGSGTRLTVV.

Ten or more counts support this clone. This chain uses TRBV18 with TRBJ2-1, with D possibly TRBD2 on 6 matching bases. The CDR3 extends over 14 amino acids. The germline V and J ends were trimmed by 3 bases and 8 bases, with 14 bases remaining between them. CDR1 is KGHSH and CDR2 is LQKENI in the germline V gene. The CDR3 sequence: CASSPGLSQDEQFF. DNA for the CDR3: TGTGCCAGCTCACCGGGACTTAGCCAGGATGAGCAGTTCTTC.